The 10 T cell receptor beta chains below come from one sample, sequenced in a study of human T cells and chemical hapten exposure. Each CDR3 protein gets one entry after TCRdb re-called the 5' RACE reads with MiXCR. Among under 85,000 distinct CDR3 sequences listed, 7.7% were seen once. Extraction of total RNA was performed on unfractionated whole blood. The receptors were sampled from a male donor in good health.

In its sample, this clonotype was seen a few times. This chain links TRBV27 with TRBJ2-2; D is undetermined. CDR1 is MNHEY, CDR2 SMNVEV, per germline (reference sequence). The germline V and J ends were trimmed by 3 bases and 4 bases, with 15 bases remaining between them. This CDR3 contains 16 residues. The CDR3 loop reads CASSFVSSLFTGELFF. The DNA of the CDR3 is TGTGCCAGCAGTTTTGTCAGCTCGCTTTTCACCGGGGAGCTGTTTTTT.

There are a few counts of this clonotype. A much larger clone lies a single base off, so this may be a read error. The rearrangement links TRBV25-1 to TRBJ2-3; D is unclear. There are 13 residues in the CDR3. CDR1 is MGHDK and CDR2 is SYGVNS in the germline V gene. Deletions cut 5 bases from V and 1 base from J, with 7 bases between. The CDR3 reads CASSFQGTDTQYF. In DNA, the CDR3 is TGTGCCAGCAGTTTTCAGGGCACAGATACGCAGTATTTT.

DNA of the CDR3: TGTGCCAGTAGCGGGTTACGGTTGGGTGAGCAGTTCTTC. It specifies CASSGLRLGEQFF. The chain couples TRBV19 to TRBJ2-1; D remains unclear. Between the trimmed V and J ends, which lost 6 bases and 9 bases, there was a span of 15 bases. From germline, CDR1 is LNHDA and CDR2 SQIVND (reference sequence). The CDR3 covers 13 residues.

This clonotype was detected only a few times. The V gene is TRBV20-1, the J gene TRBJ1-5; 7 positions match TRBD1. The length of the CDR3 is 15 residues. Germline CDR1 and CDR2: DFQATT and SNEGSKA (reference sequence). V lost 5 bases, J lost 3 bases, and 10 bases stayed unmatched. The CDR3, as DNA: TGCAGTGCTCGGGACAGTAATACGGTCAATCAGCCCCAGCATTTT. Translated, it gives CSARDSNTVNQPQHF.

This clonotype turned up a few times. The chain uses TRBV10-3 and TRBJ1-2; 8 bases are shared with TRBD1. The CDR3 covers 14 residues. In germline, CDR1 is ENHRY, CDR2 SYGVKD. The V segment lost 10 bases and the J segment 2 bases; nucleotides outside the gene matches: 9. In DNA, the CDR3 is TGTGCCACCGGACAGGGAATGGGGAACTATGGCTACACCTTC. Translation: CATGQGMGNYGYTF.

The table lists this clonotype with a count of one. This could be a read error, since a much larger clone is one nucleotide away. As DNA, the CDR3 is TGTGCCAGCAGCCAAGGACAGGGTTGCGATGAGCAGTTCTTC. Translated, it gives CASSQGQGCDEQFF. The genes are TRBV3-2 and TRBJ2-1; TRBD1 is the table's D call and was not checked against the DNA. TRBV3-2 is annotated as a pseudogene. The CDR3 spans 14 residues.

The chain employs TRBV12-3 or TRBV12-4 and TRBJ1-4; D is unclear. Trimming pared 5 bases from V and 0 bases from J, leaving 10 bases between. This CDR3 comprises 15 residues. CDR3 sequence: CASSQRVATNEKLFF. The CDR3 nucleotides are TGTGCCAGCAGTCAGCGTGTAGCAACTAATGAAAAACTGTTTTTT.

This clonotype was detected ten times or more. The chain uses TRBV10-3 and TRBJ2-5; 9 bases fit TRBD2. V was pared by 3 bases and J by 2 bases, with 4 bases of the junction left unmatched. The germline V gene encodes CDR1 ENHRY and CDR2 SYGVKD. The length of the CDR3 is 15 residues. The CDR3 spells CAISEAGGPQETQYF. As DNA, the CDR3 is TGTGCCATCAGTGAAGCGGGAGGCCCACAAGAGACCCAGTACTTC.

The chain joins TRBV10-3 to TRBJ1-1, with 8 bases fitting TRBD1. The CDR3 is made up of 16 amino acids. V lost 3 bases to trimming and J lost 4 bases; unmatched junction nucleotides: 10. Germline V gene sequence: CDR1 ENHRY, CDR2 SYGVKD. The CDR3: CAISEVGQGGGTEAFF. The CDR3 nucleotides are TGTGCCATCAGTGAAGTAGGACAGGGAGGCGGCACTGAAGCTTTCTTT.

A remark on this clonotype: Sequence at one end of the junction differs from germline and may be a read error. The chain is built from TRBV2 and TRBJ1-2, with TRBD1 matching 8 bases. The CDR3 totals 13 residues. CDR1 SNHLY and CDR2 FYNNEI come from the germline V gene. CDR3 sequence reads: CASRLGQGAGDTF. CDR3 nucleotides: TGTGCCAGCAGGCTGGGGCAGGGGGCTGGCGACACCTTC. Full variable domain (missing parts from reference TRBV2 and TRBJ1-2): EPEVTQTPSHQVTQMGQEVILRCVPISNHLYFYWYRQILGQKVEFLVSFYNNEISEKSEIFDDQFSVERPDGSNFTLKIRSTKLEDSAMYFCASRLGQGAGDTFGSGTRLTVV.